A selection of T cell receptor beta chains follows, all from one sample in a study of blood T cell repertoires in COVID-19. Using immunoSEQ multiplex PCR, the repertoire was profiled, and TCRdb retains in-frame clones only, with some absent. Of tens of thousands of clones in the sample, around 79% were seen once. Specimen: peripheral blood. The origin of the receptors is a human donor in a cohort sampled during active COVID-19. Both conserved end residues are part of each CDR3. A D gene is named only where the DNA matches it firmly. Clone size is given for some rows only: seen once, a few or many times, or a class if the clone is expanded.

D	V	size	J	CDR3	DNA
TRBD2	TRBV19	-	TRBJ2-2	CASSMTRAGFTGELFF	TGTGCCAGTAGTATGACTAGAGCGGGGTTCACCGGGGAGCTGTTTTTT
-	TRBV18	-	TRBJ1-2	CASSLSSGKGYTF	TGTGCCAGCTCACTTTCCTCAGGGAAGGGCTACACCTTC
TRBD2	TRBV28	-	TRBJ2-7	CASSLSGSSYEQYF	TGTGCCAGCAGTTTAAGCGGGAGCTCCTACGAGCAGTACTTC
-	TRBV5-1	-	TRBJ1-2	CASSLGDSVYGYTF	TGCGCCAGCAGCTTGGGGGACTCCGTCTATGGCTACACCTTC
TRBD1	TRBV18	-	TRBJ1-3	CASSDDRGISRNTIYF	TGTGCCAGCTCAGACGACAGGGGTATATCCAGAAACACCATATATTTT
-	TRBV19	-	TRBJ1-5	CASRGGPGARAGGGQPQHF	TGTGCCAGTCGTGGGGGCCCGGGGGCGCGGGCGGGGGGGGGTCAGCCCCAGCATTTT
-	TRBV3-1/TRBV3-2	once	TRBJ2-5	CASSQIATQETQYF	TGTGCCAGCAGCCAAATAGCTACCCAAGAGACCCAGTACTTC
-	TRBV10-3	-	TRBJ2-2	CAISPRESNGGELFF	TGTGCCATCAGTCCTCGGGAGAGTAATGGCGGGGAGCTGTTTTTT
TRBD2	TRBV19	-	TRBJ2-2	CASSIFAGVDTGELFF	TGTGCCAGTAGTATCTTCGCGGGGGTAGACACCGGGGAGCTGTTTTTT
TRBD1	TRBV7-9	-	TRBJ1-1	CASSTTGPAFF	TGTGCCAGCAGCACGACAGGGCCGGCTTTCTTT
TRBD2	TRBV7-8	once	TRBJ2-3	CASTRNSGRRPGTDTQYF	TGTGCCAGCACCCGTAATAGCGGGAGGAGACCGGGCACAGATACGCAGTATTTT
TRBD2	TRBV10-1	-	TRBJ2-1	CASSESSGRSNNEQFF	TGCGCCAGCAGTGAGTCTAGCGGGAGGTCCAACAATGAGCAGTTCTTC
TRBD2	TRBV11-2	few	TRBJ2-2	CASSSKTSPNTGELFF	TGTGCCAGCAGCTCCAAGACTAGCCCCAACACCGGGGAGCTGTTTTTT
TRBD1	TRBV27	-	TRBJ1-2	CASSLDRASYGYTF	TGTGCCAGCAGTTTGGACAGGGCATCCTATGGCTACACCTTC
TRBD1	TRBV3-1/TRBV3-2	-	TRBJ1-2	CASSPRDRGRSSNGYTF	TGTGCCAGCAGCCCCCGGGACAGGGGGCGTTCGTCTAACGGCTACACCTTC
-	TRBV6-6	-	TRBJ2-7	CASSSWDKTYEQYF	TGTGCCAGCAGTTCCTGGGACAAAACCTACGAGCAGTACTTC
TRBD1	TRBV30	-	TRBJ1-2	CAWAGQGAGGYTF	TGTGCCTGGGCGGGACAGGGGGCCGGAGGCTACACCTTC
-	TRBV3-1/TRBV3-2	-	TRBJ2-3	CASSQDKSTDRADTQYF	TGTGCCAGCAGCCAAGATAAATCGACAGACAGAGCAGATACGCAGTATTTT
TRBD1	TRBV18	-	TRBJ1-6	CASSQGTGGNNSPLHF	TGTGCCAGCTCACAAGGGACAGGGGGCAATAATTCACCCCTCCACTTT
TRBD2	TRBV25-1	once	TRBJ2-2	CASRGSGSPGELFF	TGTGCCAGCCGAGGTAGCGGGAGTCCCGGGGAGCTGTTTTTT
TRBD1	TRBV10-3	few	TRBJ2-1	CAISVIGDRGNEQFF	TGTGCCATCAGCGTAATCGGAGACAGGGGGAATGAGCAGTTCTTC
-	TRBV7-9	once	TRBJ2-2	CASSLRRGTGELFF	TGTGCCAGCAGCTTACGCCGAGGAACCGGGGAGCTGTTTTTT
TRBD1	TRBV5-4	-	TRBJ1-2	CASSLDRVGGGYTF	TGTGCCAGCAGCCTAGACAGGGTAGGGGGAGGCTACACCTTC
-	TRBV2	few	TRBJ2-2	CASTSLGTGELFF	TGTGCCAGCACCTCACTAGGTACCGGGGAGCTGTTTTTT
-	TRBV7-9	few	TRBJ1-3	CASSLGGGISGNTIYF	TGTGCCAGCAGCTTAGGCGGAGGGATCTCTGGAAACACCATATATTTT
-	TRBV27	few	TRBJ1-3	CASRLLSGNTIYF	TGTGCCAGCAGACTTCTCTCTGGAAACACCATATATTTT
TRBD2	TRBV5-6	-	TRBJ2-3	CASSLALAGTDTQYF	TGTGCCAGCAGCTTGGCGCTAGCGGGCACAGATACGCAGTATTTT
TRBD1	TRBV5-4	-	TRBJ2-7	CASSLGTGSSYEQYF	TGTGCCAGCAGCTTGGGGACAGGGAGCTCCTACGAGCAGTACTTC
-	TRBV5-1	-	TRBJ2-1	CASRLADSARNEQFF	TGCGCCAGCAGGTTAGCGGATTCCGCTCGGAATGAGCAGTTCTTC